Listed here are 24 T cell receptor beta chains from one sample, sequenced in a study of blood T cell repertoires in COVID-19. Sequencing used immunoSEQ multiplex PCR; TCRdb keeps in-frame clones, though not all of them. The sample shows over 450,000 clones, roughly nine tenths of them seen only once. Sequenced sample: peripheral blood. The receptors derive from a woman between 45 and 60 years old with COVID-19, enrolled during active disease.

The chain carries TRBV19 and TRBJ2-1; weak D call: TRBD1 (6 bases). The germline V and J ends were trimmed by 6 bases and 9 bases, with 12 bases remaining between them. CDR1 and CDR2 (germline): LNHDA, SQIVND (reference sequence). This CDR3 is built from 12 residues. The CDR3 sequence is CASSKQGTEQFF. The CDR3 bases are TGTGCCAGTAGCAAACAGGGAACTGAGCAGTTCTTC.

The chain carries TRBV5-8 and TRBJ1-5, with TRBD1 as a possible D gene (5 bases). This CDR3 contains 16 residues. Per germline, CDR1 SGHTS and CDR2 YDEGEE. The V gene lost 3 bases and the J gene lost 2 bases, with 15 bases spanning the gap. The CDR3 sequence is CASSYTTGVGNQPQHF. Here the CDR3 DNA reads TGTGCCAGCAGCTATACTACGGGGGTCGGCAATCAGCCCCAGCATTTT.

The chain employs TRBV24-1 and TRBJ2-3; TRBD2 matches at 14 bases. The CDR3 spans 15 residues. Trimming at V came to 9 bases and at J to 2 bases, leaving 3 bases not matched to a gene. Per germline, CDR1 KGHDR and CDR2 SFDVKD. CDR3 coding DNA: TGTGCCACCCAGACTAGCGGGGGGGACACAGATACGCAGTATTTT. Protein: CATQTSGGDTDTQYF.

The CDR3 reads CASSLEGGYGYTF. CDR3 nucleotide sequence: TGTGCCAGCAGCTTAGAGGGAGGCTATGGCTACACCTTC. V is TRBV13 and J is TRBJ1-2; D remains ambiguous. The V end lost 1 base, the J end lost 4 bases, and 7 bases lay between the germline ends. Germline values: CDR1 PRHDT, CDR2 FYEKMQ (reference sequence). This CDR3 is built from 13 residues.

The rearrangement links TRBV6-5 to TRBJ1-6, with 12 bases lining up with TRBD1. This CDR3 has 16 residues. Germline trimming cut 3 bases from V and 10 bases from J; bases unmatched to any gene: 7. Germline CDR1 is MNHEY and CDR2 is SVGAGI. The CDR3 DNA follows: TGTGCCAGCAGTTATACCTCCGGGACAGGGGGCTCACCCCTCCACTTT. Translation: CASSYTSGTGGSPLHF.

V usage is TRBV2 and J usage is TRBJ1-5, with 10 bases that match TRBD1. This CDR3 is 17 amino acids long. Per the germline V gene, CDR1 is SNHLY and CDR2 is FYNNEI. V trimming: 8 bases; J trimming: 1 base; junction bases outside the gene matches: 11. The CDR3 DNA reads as TGTGCCAGCGGAAAGACAGGGGGCTGGGGAAGCAATCAGCCCCAGCATTTT. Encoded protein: CASGKTGGWGSNQPQHF.

The CDR3 DNA is TGCGCCAGCAGCTTCGACAGGGAGGAAAACACCATATATTTT. Translation gives CASSFDREENTIYF. The chain combines TRBV5-1 with TRBJ1-3; 7 positions match TRBD1. V was clipped by 2 bases and J by 6 bases; unmatched bases: 5. This CDR3 is built from 14 residues. Germline values: CDR1 SGHRS, CDR2 YFSETQ.

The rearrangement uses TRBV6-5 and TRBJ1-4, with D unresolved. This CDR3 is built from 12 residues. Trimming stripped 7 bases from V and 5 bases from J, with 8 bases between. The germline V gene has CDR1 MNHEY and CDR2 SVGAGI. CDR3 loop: CASNEVNEKLFF. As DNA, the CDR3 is TGTGCCAGCAACGAGGTCAATGAAAAACTGTTTTTT.

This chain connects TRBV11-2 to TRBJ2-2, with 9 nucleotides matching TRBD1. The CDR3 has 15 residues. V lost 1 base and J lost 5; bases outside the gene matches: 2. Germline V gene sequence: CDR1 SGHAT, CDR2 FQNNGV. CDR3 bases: TGTGCCAGCAGCTTAGGTGGGACAGGGACCGGGGAGCTGTTTTTT. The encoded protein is CASSLGGTGTGELFF.

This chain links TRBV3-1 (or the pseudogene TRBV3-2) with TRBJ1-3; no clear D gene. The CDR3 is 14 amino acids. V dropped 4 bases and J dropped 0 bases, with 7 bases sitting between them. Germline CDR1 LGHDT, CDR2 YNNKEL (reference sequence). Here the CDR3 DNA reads TGTGCCAGCAGCCTCTCGGGCTCTGGAAACACCATATATTTT. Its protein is CASSLSGSGNTIYF.

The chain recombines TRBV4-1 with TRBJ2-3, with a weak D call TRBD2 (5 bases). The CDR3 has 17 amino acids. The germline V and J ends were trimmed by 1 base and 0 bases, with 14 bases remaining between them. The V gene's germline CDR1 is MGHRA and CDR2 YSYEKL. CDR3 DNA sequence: TGCGCCAGCAGCCAAGGCAGCACAGCGGACAGCACAGATACGCAGTATTTT. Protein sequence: CASSQGSTADSTDTQYF.

CDR3 in amino acids: CAGRTGGIYNEQFF. The CDR3 nucleotides read TGTGCCGGAAGGACAGGGGGTATCTACAATGAGCAGTTCTTC. The chain joins TRBV2 to TRBJ2-1; 10 bases map to TRBD1. The junction had 7 bases not matched to a gene; V was cut back by 11 bases and J by 3 bases. Germline V gene sequence: CDR1 SNHLY, CDR2 FYNNEI. This CDR3 comprises 14 residues.

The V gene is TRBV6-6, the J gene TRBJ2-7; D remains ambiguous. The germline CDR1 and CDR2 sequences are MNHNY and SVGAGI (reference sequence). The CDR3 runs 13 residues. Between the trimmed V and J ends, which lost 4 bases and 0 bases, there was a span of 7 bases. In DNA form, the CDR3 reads TGTGCCAGCAGTTTTCCGTCCTCCTACGAGCAGTACTTC. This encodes CASSFPSSYEQYF.

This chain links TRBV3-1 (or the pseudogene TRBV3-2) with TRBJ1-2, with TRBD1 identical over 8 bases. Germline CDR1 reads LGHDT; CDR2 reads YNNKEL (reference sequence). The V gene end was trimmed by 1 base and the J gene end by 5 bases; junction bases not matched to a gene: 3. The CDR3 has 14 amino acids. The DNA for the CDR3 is TGTGCCAGCAGCCAAGGGGACAGGATATATGGCTACACCTTC. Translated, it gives CASSQGDRIYGYTF.

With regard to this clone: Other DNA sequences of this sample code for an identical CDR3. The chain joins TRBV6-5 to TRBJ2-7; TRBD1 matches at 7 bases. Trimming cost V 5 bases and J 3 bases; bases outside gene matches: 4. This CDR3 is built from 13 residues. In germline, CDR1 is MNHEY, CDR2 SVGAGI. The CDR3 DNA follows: TGTGCCAGCAGTAGGGACAGAAACTACGAGCAGTACTTC. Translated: CASSRDRNYEQYF.

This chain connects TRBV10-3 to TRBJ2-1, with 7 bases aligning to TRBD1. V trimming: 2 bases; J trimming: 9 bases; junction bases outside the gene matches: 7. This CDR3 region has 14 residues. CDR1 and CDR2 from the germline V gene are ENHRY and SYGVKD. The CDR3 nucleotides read TGTGCCATCAGTGAGAGGGACAGTACAGGTGAGCAGTTCTTC. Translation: CAISERDSTGEQFF.

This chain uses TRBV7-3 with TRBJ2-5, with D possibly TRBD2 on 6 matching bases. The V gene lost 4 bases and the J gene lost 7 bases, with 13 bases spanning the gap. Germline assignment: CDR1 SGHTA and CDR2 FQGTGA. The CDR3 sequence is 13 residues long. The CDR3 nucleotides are TGTGCCAGCAGCTCGGATGGACTACGGACCCAGTACTTC. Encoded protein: CASSSDGLRTQYF.

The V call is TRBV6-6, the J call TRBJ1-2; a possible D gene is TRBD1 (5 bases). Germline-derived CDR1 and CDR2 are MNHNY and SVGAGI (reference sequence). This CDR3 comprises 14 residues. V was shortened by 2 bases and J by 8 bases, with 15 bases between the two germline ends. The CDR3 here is CASSYAAGIEGYTF. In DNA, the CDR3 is TGTGCCAGCAGTTACGCGGCAGGGATCGAGGGCTACACCTTC.

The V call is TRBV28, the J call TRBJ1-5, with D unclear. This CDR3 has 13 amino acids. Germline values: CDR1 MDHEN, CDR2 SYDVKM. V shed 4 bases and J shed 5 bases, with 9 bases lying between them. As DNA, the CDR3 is TGTGCCAGCAGTTCCTACCTTCATCAGCCCCAGCATTTT. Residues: CASSSYLHQPQHF.

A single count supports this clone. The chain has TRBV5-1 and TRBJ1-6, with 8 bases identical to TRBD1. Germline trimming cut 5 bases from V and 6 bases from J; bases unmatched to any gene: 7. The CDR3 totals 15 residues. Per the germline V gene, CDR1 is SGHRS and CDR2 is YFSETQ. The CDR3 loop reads CASSTTGTGNSPLHF. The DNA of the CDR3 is TGCGCCAGCAGTACAACCGGGACAGGTAATTCACCCCTCCACTTT.

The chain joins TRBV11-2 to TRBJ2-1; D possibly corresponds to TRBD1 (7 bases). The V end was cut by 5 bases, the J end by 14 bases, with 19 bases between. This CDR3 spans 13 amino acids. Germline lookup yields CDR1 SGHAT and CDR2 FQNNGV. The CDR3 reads CASSPNPGDSEFF. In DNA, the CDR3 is TGTGCCAGCAGCCCGAACCCGGGGGACAGCGAGTTCTTC.

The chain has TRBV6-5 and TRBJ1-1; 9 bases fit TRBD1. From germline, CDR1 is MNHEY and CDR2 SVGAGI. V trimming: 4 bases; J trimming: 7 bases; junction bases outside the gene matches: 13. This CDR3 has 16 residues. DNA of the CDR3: TGTGCCAGCAGTTTACAGGGGGCGCTAATAATGGGTGAAGCTTTCTTT. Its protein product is CASSLQGALIMGEAFF.

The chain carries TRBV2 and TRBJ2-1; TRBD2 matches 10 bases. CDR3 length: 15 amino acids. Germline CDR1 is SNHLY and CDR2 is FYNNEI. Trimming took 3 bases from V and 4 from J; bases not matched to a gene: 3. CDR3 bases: TGTGCCAGCAGTGAGGTTAGCGGGGGGTACAATGAGCAGTTCTTC. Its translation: CASSEVSGGYNEQFF.

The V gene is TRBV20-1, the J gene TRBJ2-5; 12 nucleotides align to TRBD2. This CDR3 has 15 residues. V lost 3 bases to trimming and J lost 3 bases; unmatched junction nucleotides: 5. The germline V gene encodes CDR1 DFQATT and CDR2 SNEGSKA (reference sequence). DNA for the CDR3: TGCAGTGCTAGTATCCCTAGCGGGGGGGAAGAGACCCAGTACTTC. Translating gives CSASIPSGGEETQYF.